The 9 T cell receptor beta chains listed next were all sequenced from one sample in a study of T cells in women clearing cervical HPV infection. TCRdb's copy holds only in-frame clones and misses some; the assay was immunoSEQ multiplex PCR. The sample table sets out tens of thousands of clones. The sequencing sample was made of blood buffy coat. These receptors all come from a woman between 18 and 70 years old with a cervical HPV16 infection that either progressed to CIN3+ or cleared (not recorded which).

Remarks on this clone: The read finishes 3 residues shy of the CDR3 end, and the germline J gene is used to complete it. This chain links TRBV20-1 with TRBJ2-7; D perhaps matches TRBD1 (5 bases). The ends were cut back, 7 bases at V and 0 bases at J, with 19 bases in the middle. The CDR3 loop spans 15 amino acids. Per germline, CDR1 DFQATT and CDR2 SNEGSKA (reference sequence). The part of the CDR3 DNA that was read is TGCAGTGTCGAGATAGGGGCTATAAGCTCCTACGAG. The encoded protein is CSVEIGAISSYE. The full CDR3 protein is CSVEIGAISSYEQYF.

A remark on this clone: The read terminates 3 residues ahead of where the CDR3 ends, so the germline J gene completes it. The rearrangement links TRBV10-3 to TRBJ1-5; 9 bases line up with TRBD1. Trimming at V came to 1 base and at J to 1 base, leaving 5 bases not matched to a gene. This CDR3 is 17 amino acids long. Looked up from germline, CDR1 is ENHRY and CDR2 is SYGVKD. The CDR3 sequence: CAISEWEQGASNQPQHF. The sequenced CDR3 bases are TGTGCCATCAGTGAGTGGGAACAGGGGGCAAGCAATCAGCCC.

Comments on this clone: The read is 3 residues too short to cover the CDR3 end, so that end is filled in from the germline J gene. The chain recombines TRBV30 with TRBJ2-2, with a weak D call TRBD1 (6 bases). Germline V gene lookup returns CDR1 GTSNPN and CDR2 SVGIG (reference sequence). The CDR3 runs 15 residues. The CDR3 DNA, read in part, is TGTGCCTGGAGTATAAGACGGGACACAGCAGAAAAG. Its protein is CAWSIRRDTAEK. The full-length CDR3 reads as CAWSIRRDTAEKLFF.

As for this clone: The read is 3 residues too short to cover the CDR3 end, so that end is filled in from the germline J gene. The rearrangement uses TRBV20-1 and TRBJ2-5; 8 bases align to TRBD1. The length of the CDR3 is 14 residues. V shed 3 bases, J shed 2 bases, and the junction held 5 bases outside the gene matches. Germline-derived CDR1 and CDR2 are DFQATT and SNEGSKA (reference sequence). The CDR3 here is CSASRRDRQETQYF. The sequenced CDR3 bases are TGCAGTGCTAGCAGACGGGACAGGCAAGAGACC.

The CDR3 DNA, read in part, is TGCGCCAGCAGCTTTAACAGGGGGAACACTGAA. This gives the protein CASSFNRGNTE. The full CDR3 sequence reads CASSFNRGNTEAFF. This chain connects TRBV5-1 to TRBJ1-1; 7 bases agree with TRBD1. Read data end 3 residues before the CDR3 end; the end is taken from the germline J gene. Germline CDR1 and CDR2: SGHRS and YFSETQ. V lost 2 bases to trimming and J lost 1 base; unmatched junction nucleotides: 2. CDR3 length equals 14 residues.

The CDR3 bases that were read are TGTGCCAGTAGTATTAGTCTAGCGGGGGGGCCTGAG. Translated, it gives CASSISLAGGPE. The entire CDR3 protein is CASSISLAGGPEQFF. This chain links TRBV19 with TRBJ2-1; 12 bases line up with TRBD2. The DNA ends 3 residues before the CDR3 does, and the rest of the CDR3 is filled in from the germline J gene. Germline trimming cut 3 bases from V and 9 bases from J; bases unmatched to any gene: 6. CDR1 and CDR2 from the germline V gene are LNHDA and SQIVND (reference sequence). The CDR3 extends over 15 amino acids.

A note on this clone: The missing CDR3 end, 3 residues past where the read stops, is filled in from the germline J gene. This chain joins TRBV12-3 or TRBV12-4 and TRBJ2-1; 8 bases agree with TRBD1. V shed 6 bases and J 5 bases; nucleotides not matched to a gene: 9. The CDR3 is made up of 15 amino acids. CDR3 DNA, as far as it was read: TGTGCCAGCAGCCGCGGACAGGGTAGGGACAATGAG. Residues: CASSRGQGRDNE. The full CDR3 sequence reads CASSRGQGRDNEQFF.

Turning to this clone: The observed sequence ends 3 residues before the CDR3 terminus, with the missing tail filled in from the germline J gene. J is TRBJ2-1 and V is TRBV5-1, with 10 bases fitting TRBD1. CDR3 length: 18 residues. Trimming took 3 bases from V and 3 from J; bases not matched to a gene: 12. Germline lookup yields CDR1 SGHRS and CDR2 YFSETQ. The sequenced CDR3 bases are TGCGCCAGCAGCTCCCAGTGGCCGACAGGGGGCGACTACAATGAG. As protein: CASSSQWPTGGDYNE. The entire CDR3 protein reads CASSSQWPTGGDYNEQFF.

CDR3: CASSQNRVTTGELFF. CDR3 bases read: TGTGCCAGCAGCCAAAACAGGGTGACCACCGGGGAG. This chain links TRBV14 with TRBJ2-2, with D maybe TRBD1 (6 bases). Read data end 3 residues before the CDR3 end; the end is taken from the germline J gene. This CDR3 spans 15 amino acids. Trimming took off 2 bases at V and 4 bases at J, with 11 bases between the two ends. From germline, CDR1 is SGHDN and CDR2 FVKESK.